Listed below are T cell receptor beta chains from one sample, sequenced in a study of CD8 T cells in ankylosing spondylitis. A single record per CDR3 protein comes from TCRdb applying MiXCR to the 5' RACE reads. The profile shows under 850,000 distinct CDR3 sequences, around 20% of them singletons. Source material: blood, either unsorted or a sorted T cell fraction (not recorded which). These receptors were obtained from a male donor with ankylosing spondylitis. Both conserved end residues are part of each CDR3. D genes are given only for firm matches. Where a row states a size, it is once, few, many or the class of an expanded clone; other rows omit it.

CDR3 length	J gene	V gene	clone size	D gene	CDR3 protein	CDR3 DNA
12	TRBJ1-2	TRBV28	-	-	CASSSPPYGYTF	TGTGCCAGCAGTTCCCCACCTTATGGCTACACCTTC
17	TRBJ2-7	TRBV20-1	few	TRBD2	CSARDDSGTSGSYEQYF	TGCAGTGCTAGAGATGATTCCGGGACTAGCGGGAGCTACGAGCAGTACTTC
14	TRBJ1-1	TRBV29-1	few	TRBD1	CSVGPGQGSTEAFF	TGCAGCGTTGGACCGGGACAGGGGTCAACTGAAGCTTTCTTT
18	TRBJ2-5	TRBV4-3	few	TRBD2	CASSQDLRIAGGRETQYF	TGCGCCAGCAGCCAAGATTTGAGGATAGCGGGAGGTCGGGAGACCCAGTACTTC
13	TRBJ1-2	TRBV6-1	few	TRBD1	CASRMDRVGGYTF	TGTGCCAGCAGAATGGACAGGGTGGGTGGCTACACCTTC
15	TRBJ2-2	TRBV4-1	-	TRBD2	CASSERGGLTGELFF	TGCGCCAGCAGCGAGCGGGGGGGACTCACCGGGGAGCTGTTTTTT
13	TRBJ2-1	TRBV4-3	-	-	CASSQVRGLEQFF	TGCGCCAGCAGCCAAGTTAGGGGCCTCGAGCAGTTCTTC
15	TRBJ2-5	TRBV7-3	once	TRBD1	CASSSGQGSRQTQYF	TGTGCCAGCAGCTCAGGACAGGGGAGTAGGCAGACCCAGTACTTC
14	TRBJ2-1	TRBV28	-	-	CASSLLQPHNEQFF	TGTGCCAGCAGTTTATTGCAGCCTCACAATGAGCAGTTCTTC
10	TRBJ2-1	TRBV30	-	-	CAWSAYEQFF	TGTGCCTGGAGTGCGTATGAGCAGTTCTTC
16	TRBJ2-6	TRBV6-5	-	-	CASSYSKYSGANVLTF	TGTGCCAGCAGTTACTCGAAGTACTCTGGGGCCAACGTCCTGACTTTC
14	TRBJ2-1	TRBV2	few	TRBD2	CASRGLTSSNEQFF	TGTGCCAGCAGGGGCCTGACTAGCTCCAATGAGCAGTTCTTC
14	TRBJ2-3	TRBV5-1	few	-	CASSLVRVTDTQYF	TGCGCCAGCAGCTTGGTGCGCGTCACAGATACGCAGTATTTT
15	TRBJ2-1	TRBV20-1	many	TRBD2	CSARDFSGRADEQFF	TGCAGTGCTAGGGATTTCAGCGGGAGGGCCGATGAGCAGTTCTTC
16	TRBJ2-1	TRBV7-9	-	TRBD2	CATRSSGRGYVDEQFF	TGTGCCACCCGTTCTAGCGGGAGGGGTTATGTAGATGAGCAGTTCTTC
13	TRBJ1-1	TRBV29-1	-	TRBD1	CSALRQGATEAFF	TGCAGCGCCCTTAGACAGGGAGCAACTGAAGCTTTCTTT
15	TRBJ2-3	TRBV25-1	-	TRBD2	CASSGAGDRTDTQYF	TGTGCCAGCAGTGGTGCGGGGGACCGCACAGATACGCAGTATTTT
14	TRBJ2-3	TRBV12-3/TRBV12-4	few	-	CASSRTSFTDTQYF	TGTGCCAGCAGCCGAACCTCTTTCACAGATACGCAGTATTTT
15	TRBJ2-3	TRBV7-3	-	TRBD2	CASSLSLAATDTQYF	TGTGCCAGCAGCTTAAGCCTAGCGGCCACAGATACGCAGTATTTT
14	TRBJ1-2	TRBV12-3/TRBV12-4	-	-	CASNLQGVNYGYTF	TGTGCCAGCAACCTACAGGGAGTAAACTATGGCTACACCTTC
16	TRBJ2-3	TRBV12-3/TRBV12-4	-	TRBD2	CASREEGGPSTDTQYF	TGTGCCAGCAGGGAAGAGGGAGGGCCCTCCACAGATACGCAGTATTTT
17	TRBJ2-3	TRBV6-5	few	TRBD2	CASSYVQYSGRTDTQYF	TGTGCCAGCAGTTACGTCCAGTATAGCGGGAGAACAGATACGCAGTATTTT
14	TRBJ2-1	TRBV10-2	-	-	CASSDSDYYNEQFF	TGCGCCAGCAGTGACTCGGACTATTACAATGAGCAGTTCTTC
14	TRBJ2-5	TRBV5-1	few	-	CASSSSWNQETQYF	TGCGCCAGCAGTTCGTCTTGGAACCAAGAGACCCAGTACTTC
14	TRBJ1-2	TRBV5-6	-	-	CASSLGYGQAGYTF	TGTGCCAGCAGCTTGGGTTATGGGCAAGCTGGCTACACCTTC
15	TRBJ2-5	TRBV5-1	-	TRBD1	CASSWDRAGEETQYF	TGCGCCAGCAGCTGGGACAGGGCCGGGGAAGAGACCCAGTACTTC
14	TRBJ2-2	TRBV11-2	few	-	CASRIRDGAGELFF	TGTGCCAGCAGAATCAGGGACGGGGCCGGGGAGCTGTTTTTT
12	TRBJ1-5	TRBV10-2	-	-	CASSGKGKPQHF	TGCGCCAGCAGTGGGAAGGGGAAACCCCAGCATTTT
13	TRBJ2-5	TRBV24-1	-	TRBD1	CATSRTGSETQYF	TGTGCCACCAGTCGGACAGGGAGTGAGACCCAGTACTTC
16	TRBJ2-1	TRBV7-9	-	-	CASSFLPGVQQNEQFF	TGTGCCAGCAGCTTTCTTCCGGGGGTCCAACAGAATGAGCAGTTCTTC
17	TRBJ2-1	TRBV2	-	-	CASSEGQIVVSYNEQFF	TGTGCCAGCAGTGAGGGTCAAATAGTGGTTTCCTACAATGAGCAGTTCTTC
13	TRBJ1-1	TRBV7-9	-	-	CASSPAGGIKAFF	TGTGCCAGCAGCCCCGCAGGAGGGATTAAAGCTTTCTTT
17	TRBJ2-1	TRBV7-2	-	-	CASSLAGIQFGYNEQFF	TGTGCCAGCAGCTTGGCGGGAATTCAGTTTGGCTACAATGAGCAGTTCTTC
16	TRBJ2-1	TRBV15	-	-	CATSLQMLGTHNEQFF	TGTGCCACCAGCTTACAGATGCTCGGGACACACAATGAGCAGTTCTTC
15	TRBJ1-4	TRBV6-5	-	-	CASSYSSSLGEKLFF	TGTGCCAGCAGTTACTCCTCAAGCCTGGGGGAAAAACTGTTTTTT
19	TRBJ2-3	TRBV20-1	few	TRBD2	CSARGRLAGGRPATDTQYF	TGCAGTGCTAGAGGGCGACTAGCGGGGGGACGACCCGCCACAGATACGCAGTATTTT
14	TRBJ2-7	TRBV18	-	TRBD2	CASSWGGRNPEQYF	TGTGCCAGCTCATGGGGCGGGAGAAACCCCGAGCAGTACTTC